This is a list of T cell receptor beta chains from one sample in a study of blood T cells in healthy people across ages. One entry per CDR3 protein results from TCRdb running MiXCR on the 5' RACE reads. The table records about 800,000 distinct CDR3 sequences, 20% to 25% of them present only once. The data also belong to a second study, concerning T cells of mothers and their children.

The source material was blood. The receptors stem from a boy younger than 18 in good health. CDR3s include the opening cysteine and the closing phenylalanine or tryptophan. A D gene is named only where the DNA matches it firmly. Clone size is given for some rows only: seen once, a few or many times, or a class if the clone is expanded.

>TRBV2|TRBJ2-5|NA|NA
TGTGCCAGCAAAGGAAGGGGGGGCCAAGAGACCCAGTACTTC
CASKGRGGQETQYF
>TRBV18|TRBJ1-4|NA|NA
TGTGCCAGCTCACCACCGGGAGGGAGAGGCGAAAAACTGTTTTTT
CASSPPGGRGEKLFF
>TRBV4-3|TRBJ2-2|NA|few
TGCGCCAGCAGCCAAGATCGCAGACTCTTCTTATCCGGGGAGCTGTTTTTT
CASSQDRRLFLSGELFF
>TRBV7-9|TRBJ2-3|NA|NA
TGTGCCAGCAGCTCAGGACAGCCCGGGGGGGATACGCAGTATTTT
CASSSGQPGGDTQYF
>TRBV20-1|TRBJ2-7|TRBD1|NA
TGCAGTGCTAGAGATTTGAGGACAGGGTTGAACGAGCAGTACTTC
CSARDLRTGLNEQYF
>TRBV28|TRBJ2-1|TRBD2|NA
TGTGCCAGCAGTCGGGTAACGACTAGCCCTGAGCAGTTCTTC
CASSRVTTSPEQFF
>TRBV5-1|TRBJ2-7|NA|once
TGCGCCAGCAGCGCGCAAACGGGGGACCTCTCCTACGAGCAGTACTTC
CASSAQTGDLSYEQYF
>TRBV18|TRBJ1-3|NA|few
TGTGCCAGCTCCGGAACCAGGGGAAACACCATATATTTT
CASSGTRGNTIYF
>TRBV7-8|TRBJ2-7|NA|NA
TGTGCCAGCAGCTTAGGCAGGGGCCCGTTCTACGAGCAGTACTTC
CASSLGRGPFYEQYF
>TRBV7-7|TRBJ2-1|TRBD1|NA
TGTGCTAGCAGCTTGGAGACAGGGGTTGAGCAGTTCTTC
CASSLETGVEQFF
>TRBV6-2/TRBV6-3|TRBJ2-1|NA|NA
TGTGCCAGCAAACCTGTGACAGGTCGAAACCCCTACAATGAGCAGTTCTTC
CASKPVTGRNPYNEQFF
>TRBV7-9|TRBJ2-1|NA|NA
TGTGCCAGCAGCTTACCCTCTAGCGTGGAGCAGTTCTTC
CASSLPSSVEQFF
>TRBV12-3/TRBV12-4|TRBJ1-2|TRBD1|few
TGTACCAGCAGTTCATTTCCGGACAGGAGGAACTATGGCTACACCTTC
CTSSSFPDRRNYGYTF
>TRBV5-6|TRBJ2-5|NA|NA
TGTGCCAGCAGCTTGGGAACAGAGCAAGAGACCCAGTACTTC
CASSLGTEQETQYF
>TRBV28|TRBJ2-5|NA|NA
TGTGCCAGCGTTAGGGCGGCCCCAGACCAAGAGACCCAGTACTTC
CASVRAAPDQETQYF
>TRBV6-2/TRBV6-3|TRBJ1-1|TRBD1|NA
TGTGCCAGCAGTCCGAAAGGGGGCTGGGGCACTGAAGCTTTCTTT
CASSPKGGWGTEAFF
>TRBV6-2/TRBV6-3|TRBJ2-5|NA|NA
TGTGCCAGCAGTAACCCTCTAGGGTCTCAGACCCAGTACTTC
CASSNPLGSQTQYF
>TRBV5-5|TRBJ1-1|NA|few
TGTGCCAGCAGCGCTGGGACTGCTAGGAACACTGAAGCTTTCTTT
CASSAGTARNTEAFF
>TRBV5-1|TRBJ2-5|NA|few
TGCGCCAGCAGCTTGGCTAGCCCGGGGACCCAGTACTTC
CASSLASPGTQYF
>TRBV4-3|TRBJ1-4|NA|few
TGCGTCAGCAGCCAAGGGAAGCTATACGAAAAACTGTTTTTT
CVSSQGKLYEKLFF
>TRBV28|TRBJ2-7|NA|NA
TGTGCCAGCAGTCCGCATCGGGGGAGGGGGATCAACGAGCAGTACTTC
CASSPHRGRGINEQYF
>TRBV5-1|TRBJ2-7|NA|NA
TGCGCCAGCAGCTTGAACCTTGGATTTTACGAGCAGTACTTC
CASSLNLGFYEQYF
>TRBV6-5|TRBJ1-4|TRBD1|few
TGTGCCAGCAGGGTCGGGACAGTTAATGAAAAACTGTTTTTT
CASRVGTVNEKLFF
>TRBV18|TRBJ2-3|TRBD1|few
TGTGCCAGCTCACCAAAGGACAGGGGTGGCGATACGCAGTATTTT
CASSPKDRGGDTQYF
>TRBV7-9|TRBJ2-3|TRBD1|NA
TGTGCCAGCAGCCCTTTCTTGGGGACAGGGACAGATACGCAGTATTTT
CASSPFLGTGTDTQYF
>TRBV4-1|TRBJ2-1|NA|few
TGCGCCAGCAGCAAAATGAGGGGTGATGAGCAGTTCTTC
CASSKMRGDEQFF
>TRBV4-3|TRBJ2-1|NA|NA
TGCGCCAGCAGCCAAGATCTCGGCGAAAGCTCCTACAATGAGCAGTTCTTC
CASSQDLGESSYNEQFF
>TRBV6-5|TRBJ2-3|NA|NA
TGTGCCAGCAGCCGGGACGGAGATACGCAGTATTTT
CASSRDGDTQYF
>TRBV3-1|TRBJ2-2|TRBD1|NA
TGTGCCAGCAGCCCCCGACCGGGACAGGGTGGGACCGGTGGCGGGGAGCTGTTTTTT
CASSPRPGQGGTGGGELFF
>TRBV3-1|TRBJ2-1|TRBD2|few
TGTGCCAGCAGCCAAGCGAAGCGGGGGGGTTACAATGAGCAGTTCTTC
CASSQAKRGGYNEQFF
>TRBV20-1|TRBJ2-1|TRBD2|few
TGCAGTGCCCTGATACTAGCGGATGACAATGAGCAGTTCTTC
CSALILADDNEQFF
>TRBV7-9|TRBJ2-3|NA|few
TGTGCCAGCAGCCCTTGGGCGAGCACAGATACGCAGTATTTT
CASSPWASTDTQYF
>TRBV12-3/TRBV12-4|TRBJ2-1|TRBD1|NA
TGTGCCAGCAGTTACTCGACAGGGTTTGAGTTCTTC
CASSYSTGFEFF
>TRBV5-6|TRBJ1-3|NA|NA
TGTGCCAGCAGCCGGGCGGGTAGCTCTGGAAACACCATATATTTT
CASSRAGSSGNTIYF
>TRBV20-1|TRBJ2-4|NA|few
TGCAGTGCCGTAGACAGGCCCAAAAACATTCAGTACTTC
CSAVDRPKNIQYF
>TRBV12-3/TRBV12-4|TRBJ2-3|TRBD1|once
TGTGCCAGCAGCCACGGACAGGGGACAGATACGCAGTATTTT
CASSHGQGTDTQYF
>TRBV27|TRBJ1-6|NA|NA
TGTGCCAGCAGCCTCGGGCAGGGCGGATATTCACCCCTCCACTTT
CASSLGQGGYSPLHF
>TRBV4-2|TRBJ2-2|TRBD2|few
TGTGCCAGCAGCCAAGATGGTACTAGCGGGAGCCGCACCGGGGAGCTGTTTTTT
CASSQDGTSGSRTGELFF
>TRBV15|TRBJ2-1|NA|few
TGTGCCACCAGCAGAGGACTCTCCAATGAGCAGTTCTTC
CATSRGLSNEQFF
>TRBV4-3|TRBJ2-2|NA|few
TGCGCCAGCAGCCAAAAGGGCATGAACACCGGGGAGCTGTTTTTT
CASSQKGMNTGELFF
>TRBV4-3|TRBJ2-5|NA|many
TGCGCCAGCAGCCAAGATCAGGGATGGGGAGAGACCCAGTACTTC
CASSQDQGWGETQYF
>TRBV20-1|TRBJ2-3|NA|NA
TGCAGTGCTAGAGGGGACGTGAGCACAGATACGCAGTATTTT
CSARGDVSTDTQYF
>TRBV20-1|TRBJ2-1|NA|few
TGCAGTGCTAGACAGGTTAATGAGCAGTTCTTC
CSARQVNEQFF
>TRBV7-8|TRBJ2-3|TRBD2|NA
TGTGCCAGCAGCTTAGGGGCCTTAGCGGGAGGGTTTTCAGATACGCAGTATTTT
CASSLGALAGGFSDTQYF
>TRBV5-5|TRBJ2-1|NA|few
TGTGCCAGCAGCTTGTCGGCTACCGACCTCGGGCAGTTCTTC
CASSLSATDLGQFF
>TRBV5-1|TRBJ2-2|NA|few
TGCGCCAGCATGACCCAAGGCAGTAGCACCGGGGAGCTGTTTTTT
CASMTQGSSTGELFF
>TRBV28|TRBJ2-7|NA|NA
TGTGCCAGCATCGGTAGACTCTACGAGCAGTACTTC
CASIGRLYEQYF
>TRBV4-3|TRBJ2-6|TRBD1|few
TGCACCAGCAGCCAAGATTGGACTTACGGGACAGGGGTTTTCTCTGGGGCCGACGTCCTGACTTTC
CTSSQDWTYGTGVFSGADVLTF
>TRBV25-1|TRBJ1-1|NA|NA
TGTGCCAGCAGTGACGGGGGCATGAACACTGAAGCTTTCTTT
CASSDGGMNTEAFF
>TRBV20-1|TRBJ2-7|TRBD2|few
TGCAGTGCTAGAGATTCGAGGTATTCGGGAGGGCTCGACGAGCAGTACTTC
CSARDSRYSGGLDEQYF
>TRBV12-3/TRBV12-4|TRBJ2-4|NA|NA
TGTGCCAGCAGCCGGGCCCTTTCTTTACTAGCCAAAAACATTCAGTACTTC
CASSRALSLLAKNIQYF
>TRBV9|TRBJ2-7|NA|few
TGTGCCAGCAGCGTAGGGGGAGAGCCCTACGAGCAGTACTTC
CASSVGGEPYEQYF
>TRBV7-9|TRBJ2-5|NA|few
TGTGCCAGCAGCTCATCTAGGACGAAAGAGACCCAGTACTTC
CASSSSRTKETQYF
>TRBV4-1|TRBJ2-1|NA|NA
TGCGCCAGCAGCCAAGATCTGTTCGTTGAGCAGTTCTTC
CASSQDLFVEQFF
>TRBV20-1|TRBJ1-4|NA|few
TGCAGTGCTACCTCTCGAGACAGGTCTAATGAAAAACTGTTTTTT
CSATSRDRSNEKLFF
>TRBV27|TRBJ2-1|NA|NA
TGTGCCAGCAGTTTCCGGGGGACGGGGAATGAGCAGTTCTTC
CASSFRGTGNEQFF